This T cell receptor beta chain was sequenced for a study of T-cell memory formation after mild COVID-19 (dated by TCRdb to the early 2020s). Regarding the complete study: TCR sequence clusters from the two donors were largely donor specific. T-cell clones expanding and contracting after mild COVID-19 in two donors were tracked by longitudinal TCRalpha and TCRbeta repertoire sequencing. Two young, previously healthy adult volunteers, one female and one male, were included in the cohort.

Sequencing was carried out with an Illumina NovaSeq 6000. TCRalpha and TCRbeta cDNA libraries were constructed by 5'RACE with constant-segment primers, with sample barcodes and unique molecular identifiers being introduced. RNA was extracted from every sample with Trizol reagent. Amplification of the libraries took two PCR steps, and the second step added a second sample barcode plus Illumina TruSeq adapters. Sequencing of the libraries was done on an Illumina NovaSeq, producing 2 x 150 bp paired-end reads. Per the authors' processing: The reads were demultiplexed and collapsed into UMI-guided consensus sequences using migec v1.2.7. Using mixcr v2.1.11, the UMI consensuses were aligned to TRA and TRB V and J templates and assembled into clonotypes. Expanded or contracted clonotypes were those called significant by both edgeR and NoisET, with noise models trained on biological replicates. For edgeR calls, the cutoffs were a false discovery rate-adjusted p below 0.01 and a log2 fold-change threshold of 1. As an exploratory analysis of dynamics, PCA with hierarchical clustering was applied to max-normalized trajectories of the 1000 most abundant clonotypes. Separately sequenced CD4+ and CD8+ repertoires were used to assign a CD4 or CD8 phenotype to each responding clone. The raw public reads went through TCRdb reprocessing: fastp at Q25, MiXCR clone calling, in-frame beta chains kept. A single entry per CDR3 protein holds the most common genes and DNA from its merged rows. These V and J calls originate from TCRdb's pipeline instead of the authors' own analysis. Counted in this sample were some 200,000 distinct CDR3 sequences; over 9.5% of them appeared once. 3% to 4% of the sample is held by the ten biggest clonotypes.

The table lists this clonotype with a few counts. The target of this receptor is not known. No base quality information exists; no much larger clone differs at one position. Spanning cysteine to phenylalanine, the CDR3 consists of 15 amino acids. The entry retains the CDR3 DNA only, 45 bases that are in frame from base 1. The germline V gene yields SGHAT for CDR1 and FQNNGV for CDR2. Trimming takes 4 bases from V and 7 bases from J, and the germline ends sit 16 bases apart. PBMCs were isolated by Ficoll-Paque density gradient centrifugation. Broad study findings and their caveats: Contracting CD4+ clones were located mainly in the CM and EM memory subsets, whereas CD8+ clones were found to be enriched in EMRA. Balanced CD4/CD8 phenotypes were observed for clones contracting from day 15 to 85, whereas a bias towards CD4+ was observed for a second wave of clones expanding from day 15 to 37. Only two mild cases were covered by the study, and larger cohorts that include severe cases with pre-infection samples were considered necessary. Some responding clones were found in pre-infection memory, which suggests that pre-existing cross-reactive memory T cells took part in the SARS-CoV-2 response. SARS-CoV-2 specificity of the second-wave clones peaking on day 37 was not confirmed.

This sequence was found in a man aged 18 to 30 who had mild COVID-19 (a few samples of this study predate the infection). The sample titles of this study are shuffled in the database, so cell type and time point are left out; the donor was told from shared clones. The sample comprised PBMCs or a T cell subset sorted from them (not recorded which). The rearranged segments are TRBV11-2 and TRBJ1-4; TRBD1 is a possible D gene, resting on 6 matching bases. The CDR3 loop reads CASSYGTNAAEKLFF. The DNA sequence reads TGTGCCAGCAGCTACGGGACAAATGCGGCTGAAAAACTGTTTTTT.